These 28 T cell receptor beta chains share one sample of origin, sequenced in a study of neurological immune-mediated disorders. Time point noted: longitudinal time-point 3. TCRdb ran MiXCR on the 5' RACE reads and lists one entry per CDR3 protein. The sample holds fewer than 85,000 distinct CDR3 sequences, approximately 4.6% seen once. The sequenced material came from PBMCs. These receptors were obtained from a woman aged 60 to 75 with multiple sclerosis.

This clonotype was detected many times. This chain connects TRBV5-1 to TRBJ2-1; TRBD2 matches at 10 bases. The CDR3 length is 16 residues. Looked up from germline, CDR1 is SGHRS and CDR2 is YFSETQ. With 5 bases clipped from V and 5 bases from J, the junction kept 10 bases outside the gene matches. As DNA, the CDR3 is TGCGCCAGCAGTCAAAACCCTAGCGGGGGCAACAATGAGCAGTTCTTC. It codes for CASSQNPSGGNNEQFF.

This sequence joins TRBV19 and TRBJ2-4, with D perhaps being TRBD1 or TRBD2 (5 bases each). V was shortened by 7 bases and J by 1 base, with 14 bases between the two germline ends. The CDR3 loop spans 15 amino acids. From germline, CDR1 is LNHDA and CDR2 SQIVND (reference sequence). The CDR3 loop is CASTAVWGAKNIQYF. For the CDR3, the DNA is TGTGCCAGTACTGCTGTCTGGGGGGCCAAAAACATTCAGTACTTC.

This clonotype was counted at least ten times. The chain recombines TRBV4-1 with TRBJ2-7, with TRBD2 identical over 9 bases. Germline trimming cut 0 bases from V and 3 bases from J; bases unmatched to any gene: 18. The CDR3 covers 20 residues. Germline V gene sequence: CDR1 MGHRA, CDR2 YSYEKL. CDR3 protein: CASSQDMPAAGGSHRYEQYF. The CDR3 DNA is TGCGCCAGCAGCCAAGATATGCCTGCAGCGGGGGGCTCTCATCGCTACGAGCAGTACTTC.

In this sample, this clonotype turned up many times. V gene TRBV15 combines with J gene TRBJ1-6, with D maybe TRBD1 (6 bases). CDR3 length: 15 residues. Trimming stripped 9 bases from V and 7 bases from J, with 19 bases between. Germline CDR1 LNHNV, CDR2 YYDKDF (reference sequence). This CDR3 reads CATEKTGTGNSPLHF. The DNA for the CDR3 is TGTGCCACAGAAAAGACAGGAACGGGGAATTCACCCCTCCACTTT. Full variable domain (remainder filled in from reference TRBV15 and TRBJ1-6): DAMVIQNPRYQVTQFGKPVTLSCSQTLNHNVMYWYQQKSSQAPKLLFHYYDKDFNNEADTPDNFQSRRPNTSFCFLDIRSPGLGDTAMYLCATEKTGTGNSPLHFGNGTRLTVT.

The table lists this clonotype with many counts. This CDR3 is CASRPVQGLGNTEAFF. CDR3 in DNA: TGCGCCAGCAGACCTGTACAGGGGCTGGGGAACACTGAAGCTTTCTTT. The chain combines TRBV5-1 with TRBJ1-1; TRBD1 agrees at 7 bases. The junction had 11 bases not matched to a gene; V was cut back by 5 bases and J by 1 base. The CDR3 consists of 16 residues. Germline V gene lookup returns CDR1 SGHRS and CDR2 YFSETQ.

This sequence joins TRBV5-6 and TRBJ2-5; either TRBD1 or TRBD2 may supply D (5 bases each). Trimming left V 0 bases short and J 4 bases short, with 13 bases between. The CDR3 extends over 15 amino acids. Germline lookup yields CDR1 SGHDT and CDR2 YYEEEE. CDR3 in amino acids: CASSLEGRVLETQYF. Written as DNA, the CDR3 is TGTGCCAGCAGCTTGGAGGGGCGGGTTCTAGAGACCCAGTACTTC. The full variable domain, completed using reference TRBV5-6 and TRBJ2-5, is DAGVTQSPTHLIKTRGQQVTLRCSPKSGHDTVSWYQQALGQGPQFIFQYYEEEERQRGNFPDRFSGHQFPNYSSELNVNALLLGDSALYLCASSLEGRVLETQYFGPGTRLLVL.

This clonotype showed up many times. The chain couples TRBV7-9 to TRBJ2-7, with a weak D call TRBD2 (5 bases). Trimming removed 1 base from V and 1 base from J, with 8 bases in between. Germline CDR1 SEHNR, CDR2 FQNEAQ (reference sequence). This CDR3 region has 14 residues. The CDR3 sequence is CASSLGGPSYEQYF. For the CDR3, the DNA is TGTGCCAGCAGCTTAGGAGGGCCTTCCTACGAGCAGTACTTC.

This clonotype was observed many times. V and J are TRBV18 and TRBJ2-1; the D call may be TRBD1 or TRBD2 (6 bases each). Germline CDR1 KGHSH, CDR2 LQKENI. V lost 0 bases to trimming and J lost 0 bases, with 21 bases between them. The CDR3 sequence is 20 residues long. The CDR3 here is CASSPPRDTVLRRSYNEQFF. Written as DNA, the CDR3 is TGTGCCAGCTCACCACCGCGGGACACTGTCCTAAGGCGCTCCTACAATGAGCAGTTCTTC.

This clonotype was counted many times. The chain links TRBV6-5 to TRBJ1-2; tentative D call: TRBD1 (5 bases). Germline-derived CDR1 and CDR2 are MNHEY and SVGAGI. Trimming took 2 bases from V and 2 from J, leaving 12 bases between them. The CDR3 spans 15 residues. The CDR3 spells CASSYGRTPNYGYTF. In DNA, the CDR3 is TGTGCCAGCAGTTACGGGAGGACACCCAACTATGGCTACACCTTC.

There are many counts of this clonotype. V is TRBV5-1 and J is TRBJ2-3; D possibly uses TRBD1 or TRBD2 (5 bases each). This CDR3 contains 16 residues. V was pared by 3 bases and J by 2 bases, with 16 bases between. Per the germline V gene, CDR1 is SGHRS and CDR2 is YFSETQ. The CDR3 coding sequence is TGCGCCAGCAGCTGGGAGACAGTTTTGGTCACAGATACGCAGTATTTT. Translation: CASSWETVLVTDTQYF.

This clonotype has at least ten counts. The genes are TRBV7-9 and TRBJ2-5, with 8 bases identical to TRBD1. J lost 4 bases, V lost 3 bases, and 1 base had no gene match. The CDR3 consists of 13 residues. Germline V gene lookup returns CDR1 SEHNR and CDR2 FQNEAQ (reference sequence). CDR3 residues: CASSLTGVETQYF. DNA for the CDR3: TGTGCCAGCAGCTTGACAGGGGTAGAGACCCAGTACTTC.

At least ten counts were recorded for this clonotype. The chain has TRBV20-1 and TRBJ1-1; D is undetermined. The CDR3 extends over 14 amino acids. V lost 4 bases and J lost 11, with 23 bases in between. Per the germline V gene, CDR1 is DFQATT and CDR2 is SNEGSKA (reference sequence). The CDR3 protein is CSAKEGIWSLEAFF. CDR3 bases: TGCAGTGCTAAAGAGGGCATCTGGAGCTTAGAGGCTTTCTTT.

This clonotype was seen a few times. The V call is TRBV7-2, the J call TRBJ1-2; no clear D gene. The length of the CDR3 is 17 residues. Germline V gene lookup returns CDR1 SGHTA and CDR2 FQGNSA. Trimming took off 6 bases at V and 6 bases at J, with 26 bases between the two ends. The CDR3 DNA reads TGTGCCAGCAGACCGTTAGTCGCGGGGTTGAAGGGTAATGGCTACACCTTC. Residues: CASRPLVAGLKGNGYTF. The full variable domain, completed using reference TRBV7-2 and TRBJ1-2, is GAGVSQSPSNKVTEKGKDVELRCDPISGHTALYWYRQSLGQGLEFLIYFQGNSAPDKSGLPSDRFSAERTGGSVSTLTIQRTQQEDSAVYLCASRPLVAGLKGNGYTFGSGTRLTVV.

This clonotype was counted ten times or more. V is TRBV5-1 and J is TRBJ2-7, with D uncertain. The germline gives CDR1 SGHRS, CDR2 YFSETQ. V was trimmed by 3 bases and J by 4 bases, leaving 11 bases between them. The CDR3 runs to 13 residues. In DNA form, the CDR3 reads TGCGCCAGCAGCTCTTTTAGAGCTTACGAGCAGTACTTC. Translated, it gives CASSSFRAYEQYF.

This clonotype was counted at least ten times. The CDR3 DNA follows: TGCAGTGCTAGACCTGACAGGTACGAGCAGTACTTC. Its protein product is CSARPDRYEQYF. The V gene is TRBV20-1, the J gene TRBJ2-7; possibly TRBD1 for D (6 bases). V dropped 2 bases and J dropped 4 bases, with 9 bases sitting between them. The germline V gene encodes CDR1 DFQATT and CDR2 SNEGSKA (reference sequence). The CDR3 consists of 12 residues.

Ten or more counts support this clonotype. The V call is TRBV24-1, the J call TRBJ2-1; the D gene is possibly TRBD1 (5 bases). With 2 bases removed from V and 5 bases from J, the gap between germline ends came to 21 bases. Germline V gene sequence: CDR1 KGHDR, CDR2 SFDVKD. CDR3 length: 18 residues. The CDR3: CATSDSFPGRTPNNEQFF. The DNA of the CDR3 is TGTGCCACCAGTGATTCGTTCCCCGGGCGGACACCTAACAATGAGCAGTTCTTC.

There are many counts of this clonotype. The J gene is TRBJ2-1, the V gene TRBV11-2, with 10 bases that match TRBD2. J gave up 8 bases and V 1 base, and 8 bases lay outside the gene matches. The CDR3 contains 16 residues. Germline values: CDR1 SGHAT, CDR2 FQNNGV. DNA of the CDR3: TGTGCCAGCAGCTTAGGACTAGCGGGCTCCGGGTATGAGCAGTTCTTC. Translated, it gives CASSLGLAGSGYEQFF.

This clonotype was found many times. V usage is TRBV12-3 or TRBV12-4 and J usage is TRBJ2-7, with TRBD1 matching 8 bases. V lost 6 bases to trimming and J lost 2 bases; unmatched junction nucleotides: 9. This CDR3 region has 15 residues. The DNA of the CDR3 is TGTGCCAGCAGACCCAGGGGGCAAAGGACCTACGAGCAGTACTTC. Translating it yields CASRPRGQRTYEQYF.

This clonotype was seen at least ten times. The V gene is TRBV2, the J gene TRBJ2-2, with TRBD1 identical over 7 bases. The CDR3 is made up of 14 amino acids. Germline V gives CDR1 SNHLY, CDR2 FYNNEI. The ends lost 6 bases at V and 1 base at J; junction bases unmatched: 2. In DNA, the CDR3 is TGTGCCAGCAGCTGGACAGGGAACACCGGGGAGCTGTTTTTT. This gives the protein CASSWTGNTGELFF.

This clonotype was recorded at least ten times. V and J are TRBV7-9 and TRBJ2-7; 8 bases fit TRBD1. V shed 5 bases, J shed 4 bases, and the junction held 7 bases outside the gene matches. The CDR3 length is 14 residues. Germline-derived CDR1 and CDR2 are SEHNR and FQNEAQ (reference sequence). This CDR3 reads CASSPPQGAYEQYF. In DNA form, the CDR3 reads TGTGCCAGCAGCCCCCCCCAGGGGGCGTACGAGCAGTACTTC.

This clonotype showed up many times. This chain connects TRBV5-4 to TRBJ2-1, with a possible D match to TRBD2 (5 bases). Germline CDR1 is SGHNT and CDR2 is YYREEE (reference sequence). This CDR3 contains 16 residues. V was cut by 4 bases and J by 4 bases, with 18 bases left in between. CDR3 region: CASSPTSWTGYNEQFF. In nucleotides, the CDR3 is TGTGCCAGCAGCCCGACTTCATGGACTGGATACAATGAGCAGTTCTTC.

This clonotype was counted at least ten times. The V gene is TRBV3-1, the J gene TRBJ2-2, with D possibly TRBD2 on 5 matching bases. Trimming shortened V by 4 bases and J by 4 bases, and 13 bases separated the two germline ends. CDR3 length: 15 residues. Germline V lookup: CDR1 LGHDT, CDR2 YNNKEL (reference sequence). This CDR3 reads CASSPFVAGTGELFF. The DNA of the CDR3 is TGTGCCAGCAGCCCGTTCGTGGCGGGCACCGGGGAGCTGTTTTTT.

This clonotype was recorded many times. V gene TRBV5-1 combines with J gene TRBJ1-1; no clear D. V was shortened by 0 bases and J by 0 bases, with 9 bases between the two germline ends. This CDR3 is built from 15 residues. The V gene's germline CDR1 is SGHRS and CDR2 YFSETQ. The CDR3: CASSLGVLVNTEAFF. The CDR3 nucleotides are TGCGCCAGCAGCTTGGGGGTGCTCGTGAACACTGAAGCTTTCTTT.

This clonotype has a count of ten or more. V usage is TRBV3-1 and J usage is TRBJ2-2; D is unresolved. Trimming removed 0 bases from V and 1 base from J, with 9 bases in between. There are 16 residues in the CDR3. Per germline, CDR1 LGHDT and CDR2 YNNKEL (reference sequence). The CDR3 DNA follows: TGTGCCAGCAGCCAAGACTCCGACCGGAACACCGGGGAGCTGTTTTTT. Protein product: CASSQDSDRNTGELFF.

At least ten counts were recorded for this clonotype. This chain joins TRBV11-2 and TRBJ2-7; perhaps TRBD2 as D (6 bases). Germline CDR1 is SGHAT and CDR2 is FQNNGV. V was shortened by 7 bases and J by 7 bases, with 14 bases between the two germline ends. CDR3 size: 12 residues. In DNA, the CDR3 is TGTGCCAGCAACCACGGGGGAAATGAGCAGTACTTC. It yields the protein CASNHGGNEQYF.

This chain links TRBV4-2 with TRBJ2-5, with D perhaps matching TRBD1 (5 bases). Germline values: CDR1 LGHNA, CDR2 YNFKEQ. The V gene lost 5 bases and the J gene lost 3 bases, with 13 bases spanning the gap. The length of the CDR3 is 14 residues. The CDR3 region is CASSITGVKETQYF. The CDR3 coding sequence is TGTGCCAGCAGCATAACAGGAGTTAAAGAGACCCAGTACTTC.

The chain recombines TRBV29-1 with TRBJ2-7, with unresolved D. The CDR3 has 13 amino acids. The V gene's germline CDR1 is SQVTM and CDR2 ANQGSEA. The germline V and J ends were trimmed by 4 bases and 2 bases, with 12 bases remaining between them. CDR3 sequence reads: CSVGAVDPYEQYF. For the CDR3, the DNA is TGCAGCGTTGGTGCGGTAGACCCCTACGAGCAGTACTTC.

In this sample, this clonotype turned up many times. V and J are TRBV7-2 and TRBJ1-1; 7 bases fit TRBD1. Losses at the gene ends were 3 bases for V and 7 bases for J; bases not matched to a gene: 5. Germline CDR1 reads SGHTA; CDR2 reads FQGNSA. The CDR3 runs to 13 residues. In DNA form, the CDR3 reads TGTGCCAGCAGCTTCGGGGACAGACTTGAAGCTTTCTTT. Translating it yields CASSFGDRLEAFF. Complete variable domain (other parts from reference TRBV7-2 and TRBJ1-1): GAGVSQSPSNKVTEKGKDVELRCDPISGHTALYWYRQSLGQGLEFLIYFQGNSAPDKSGLPSDRFSAERTGGSVSTLTIQRTQQEDSAVYLCASSFGDRLEAFFGQGTRLTVV.